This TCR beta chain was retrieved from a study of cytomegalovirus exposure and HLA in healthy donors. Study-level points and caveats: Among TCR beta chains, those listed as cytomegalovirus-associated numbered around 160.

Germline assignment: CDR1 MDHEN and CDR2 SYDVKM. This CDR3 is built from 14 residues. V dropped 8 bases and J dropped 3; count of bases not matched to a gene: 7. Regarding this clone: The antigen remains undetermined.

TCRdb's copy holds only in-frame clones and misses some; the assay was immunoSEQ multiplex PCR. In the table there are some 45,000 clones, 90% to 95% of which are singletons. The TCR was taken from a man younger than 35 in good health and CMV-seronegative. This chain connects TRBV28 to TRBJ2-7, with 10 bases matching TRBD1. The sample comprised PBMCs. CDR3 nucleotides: TGTGCCAGCGGACAGGGGGACAGGGGCTACGAGCAGTACTTC. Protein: CASGQGDRGYEQYF.